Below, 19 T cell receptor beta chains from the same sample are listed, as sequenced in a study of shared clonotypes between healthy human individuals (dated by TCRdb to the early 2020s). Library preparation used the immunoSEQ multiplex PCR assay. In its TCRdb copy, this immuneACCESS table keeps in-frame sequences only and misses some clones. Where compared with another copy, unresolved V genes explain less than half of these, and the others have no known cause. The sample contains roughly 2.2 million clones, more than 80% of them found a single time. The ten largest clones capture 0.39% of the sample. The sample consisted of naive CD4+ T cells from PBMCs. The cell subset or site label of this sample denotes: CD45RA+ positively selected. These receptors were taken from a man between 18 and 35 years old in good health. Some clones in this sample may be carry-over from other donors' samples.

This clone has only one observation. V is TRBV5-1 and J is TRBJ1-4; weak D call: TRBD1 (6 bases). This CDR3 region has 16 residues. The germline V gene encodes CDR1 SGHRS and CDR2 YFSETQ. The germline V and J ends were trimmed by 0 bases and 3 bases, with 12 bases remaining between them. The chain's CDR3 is CASSLAGRGPNEKLFF. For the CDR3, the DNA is TGCGCCAGCAGCTTGGCCGGCAGGGGTCCTAATGAAAAACTGTTTTTT.

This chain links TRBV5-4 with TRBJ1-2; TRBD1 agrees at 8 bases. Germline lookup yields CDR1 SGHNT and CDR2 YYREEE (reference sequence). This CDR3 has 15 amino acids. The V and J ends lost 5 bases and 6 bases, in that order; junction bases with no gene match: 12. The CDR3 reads CASRNAGGASHGYTF. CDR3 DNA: TGTGCCAGCAGAAACGCAGGGGGCGCGAGCCATGGCTACACCTTC.

The CDR3 coding sequence is TGTGCCAGTAGTTTCCAGCGAAACACCGGGGAGCTGTTTTTT. Amino acids: CASSFQRNTGELFF. J is TRBJ2-2 and V is TRBV19, with unresolved D. Germline V gene sequence: CDR1 LNHDA, CDR2 SQIVND (reference sequence). The CDR3 is made up of 14 amino acids. V lost 5 bases and J lost 2, with 9 bases in between.

The CDR3 is CSVPPGGNEQFF. The CDR3 bases are TGCAGCGTCCCCCCAGGGGGAAATGAGCAGTTCTTC. The V and J genes are TRBV29-1 and TRBJ2-1; 7 positions agree with TRBD1. Germline CDR1 reads SQVTM; CDR2 reads ANQGSEA. This CDR3 has 12 residues. Losses at the gene ends were 6 bases for V and 7 bases for J; bases not matched to a gene: 6.

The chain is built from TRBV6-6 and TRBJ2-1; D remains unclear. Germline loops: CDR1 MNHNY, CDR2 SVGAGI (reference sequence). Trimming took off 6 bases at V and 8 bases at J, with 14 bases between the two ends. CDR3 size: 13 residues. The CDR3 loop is CASSATPRDEQFF. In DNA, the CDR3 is TGTGCCAGCAGCGCCACTCCCCGCGATGAGCAGTTCTTC.

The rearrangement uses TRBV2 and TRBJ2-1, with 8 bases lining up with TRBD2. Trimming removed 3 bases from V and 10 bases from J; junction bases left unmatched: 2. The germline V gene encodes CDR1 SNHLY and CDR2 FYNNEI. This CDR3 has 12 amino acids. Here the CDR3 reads CASSELAGEQFF. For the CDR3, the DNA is TGTGCCAGCAGTGAGTTAGCGGGAGAGCAGTTCTTC.

The CDR3, as DNA: TGCGCCAGCAGCCAAAAAGAGACCCAGTACTTC. Translation: CASSQKETQYF. This chain links TRBV4-1 with TRBJ2-5; D unresolved. Trimming removed 2 bases at V and 3 bases at J, with 1 base between. Germline CDR1 MGHRA, CDR2 YSYEKL. The CDR3 totals 11 residues.

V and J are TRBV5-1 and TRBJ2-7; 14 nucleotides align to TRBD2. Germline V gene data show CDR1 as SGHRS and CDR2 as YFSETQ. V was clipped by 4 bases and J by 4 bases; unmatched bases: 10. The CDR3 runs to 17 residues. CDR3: CASSPGLAGGRRYEQYF. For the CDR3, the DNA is TGCGCCAGCAGCCCTGGACTAGCGGGAGGACGACGATACGAGCAGTACTTC. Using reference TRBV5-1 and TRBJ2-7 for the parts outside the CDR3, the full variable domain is KAGVTQTPRYLIKTRGQQVTLSCSPISGHRSVSWYQQTPGQGLQFLFEYFSETQRNKGNFPGRFSGRQFSNSRSEMNVSTLELGDSALYLCASSPGLAGGRRYEQYFGPGTRLTVT.

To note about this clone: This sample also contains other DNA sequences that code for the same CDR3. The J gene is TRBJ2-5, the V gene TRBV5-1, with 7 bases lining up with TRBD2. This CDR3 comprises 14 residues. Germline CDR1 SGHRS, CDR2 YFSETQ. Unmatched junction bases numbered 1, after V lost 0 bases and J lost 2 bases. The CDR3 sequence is CASSLGSGQETQYF. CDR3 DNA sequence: TGCGCCAGCAGCTTGGGTAGCGGGCAAGAGACCCAGTACTTC.

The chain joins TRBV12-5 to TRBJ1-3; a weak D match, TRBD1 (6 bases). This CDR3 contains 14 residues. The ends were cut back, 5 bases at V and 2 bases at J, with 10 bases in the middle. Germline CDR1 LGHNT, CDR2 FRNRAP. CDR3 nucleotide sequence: TGTGCTAGTGGTCTCACAGGGCCTGGAAACACCATATATTTT. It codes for CASGLTGPGNTIYF.

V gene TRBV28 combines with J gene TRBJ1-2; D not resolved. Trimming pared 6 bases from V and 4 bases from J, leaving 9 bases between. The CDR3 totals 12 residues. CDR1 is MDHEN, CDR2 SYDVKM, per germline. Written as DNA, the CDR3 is TGTGCCAGCAGCCAGCCAGGCTATGGCTACACCTTC. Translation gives CASSQPGYGYTF.

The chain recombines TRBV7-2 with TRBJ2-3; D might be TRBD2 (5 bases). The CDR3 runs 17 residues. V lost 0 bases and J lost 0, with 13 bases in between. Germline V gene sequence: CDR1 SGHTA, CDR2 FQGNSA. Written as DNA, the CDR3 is TGTGCCAGCAGCTTAGCTATCGGGGTGGTAAGCACAGATACGCAGTATTTT. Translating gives CASSLAIGVVSTDTQYF.

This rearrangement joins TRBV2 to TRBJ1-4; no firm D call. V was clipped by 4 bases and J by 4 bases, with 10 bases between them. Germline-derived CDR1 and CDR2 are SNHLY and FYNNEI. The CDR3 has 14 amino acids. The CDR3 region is CASSGSEVNEKLFF. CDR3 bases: TGTGCCAGCAGTGGGAGTGAAGTTAATGAAAAACTGTTTTTT.

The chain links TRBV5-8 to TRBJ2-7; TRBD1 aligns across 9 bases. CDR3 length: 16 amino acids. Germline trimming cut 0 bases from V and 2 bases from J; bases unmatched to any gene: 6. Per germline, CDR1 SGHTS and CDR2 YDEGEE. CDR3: CASSLEVGTGTYEQYF. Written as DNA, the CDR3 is TGTGCCAGCAGCTTGGAGGTGGGGACAGGGACCTACGAGCAGTACTTC.

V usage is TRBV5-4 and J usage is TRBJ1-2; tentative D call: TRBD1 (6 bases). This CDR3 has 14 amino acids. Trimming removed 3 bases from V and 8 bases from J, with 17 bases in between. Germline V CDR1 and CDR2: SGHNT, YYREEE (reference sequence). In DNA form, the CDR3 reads TGTGCCAGCAGCTCGGCCGGGGGGGCGAAAGGCTACACCTTC. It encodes CASSSAGGAKGYTF.

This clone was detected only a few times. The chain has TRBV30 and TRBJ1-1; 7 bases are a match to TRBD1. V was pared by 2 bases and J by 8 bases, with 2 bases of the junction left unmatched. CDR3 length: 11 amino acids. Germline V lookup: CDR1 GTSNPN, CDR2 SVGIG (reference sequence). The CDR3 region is CAWSRGQEAFF. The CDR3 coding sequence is TGTGCCTGGAGTCGGGGACAGGAAGCTTTCTTT.

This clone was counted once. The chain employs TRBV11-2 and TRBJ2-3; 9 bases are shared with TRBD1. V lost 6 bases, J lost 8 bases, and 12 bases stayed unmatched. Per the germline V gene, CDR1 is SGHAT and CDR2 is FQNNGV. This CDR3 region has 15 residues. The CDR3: CASRDRGTLGVTQYF. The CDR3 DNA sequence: TGTGCCAGCAGAGACAGGGGGACCTTAGGAGTTACGCAGTATTTT.

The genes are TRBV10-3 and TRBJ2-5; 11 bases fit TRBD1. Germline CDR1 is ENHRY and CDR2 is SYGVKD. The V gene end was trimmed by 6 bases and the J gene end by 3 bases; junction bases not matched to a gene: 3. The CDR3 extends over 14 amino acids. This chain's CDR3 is CAIRRTGGEETQYF. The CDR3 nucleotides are TGTGCCATCAGAAGGACAGGGGGCGAAGAGACCCAGTACTTC.

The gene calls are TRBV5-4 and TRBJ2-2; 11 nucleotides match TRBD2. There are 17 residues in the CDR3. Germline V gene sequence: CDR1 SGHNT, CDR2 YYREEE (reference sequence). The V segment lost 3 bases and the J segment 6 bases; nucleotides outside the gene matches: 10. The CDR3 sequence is CASSSKLAGVFAGELFF. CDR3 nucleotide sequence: TGTGCCAGCAGCTCCAAACTAGCGGGAGTTTTCGCCGGGGAGCTGTTTTTT. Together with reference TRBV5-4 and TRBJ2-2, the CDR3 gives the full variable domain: ETGVTQSPTHLIKTRGQQVTLRCSSQSGHNTVSWYQQALGQGPQFIFQYYREEENGRGNFPPRFSGLQFPNYSSELNVNALELDDSALYLCASSSKLAGVFAGELFFGEGSRLTVL.